These 29 T cell receptor beta chains were sequenced from one sample in a study of response to subunit inactivated influenza vaccine. TCRdb redid the calling of the RT-PCR reads with MiXCR, one entry per CDR3 protein. The sample shows under 550,000 distinct CDR3 sequences, under 9% of them seen only once. The sequencing used PBMCs from blood, collected less than 30 months after vaccination. These receptors all come from a man aged 50-75 years who received an inactivated influenza vaccine.

The rearrangement joins TRBV11-1 to TRBJ1-6, with 10 bases identical to TRBD1. The V and J ends lost 3 bases and 2 bases, in that order; junction bases with no gene match: 7. Per the germline V gene, CDR1 is SGHAT and CDR2 is FQDESV (reference sequence). The CDR3 is made up of 18 amino acids. CDR3 protein: CASSLTGGLATYNSPLHF. Here the CDR3 DNA reads TGTGCCAGCAGCTTGACAGGGGGCTTGGCGACCTATAATTCACCCCTCCACTTT.

The gene calls are TRBV6-2 or TRBV6-3 and TRBJ1-6; 7 bases align to TRBD1. The ends lost 7 bases at V and 0 bases at J; junction bases unmatched: 3. Germline V CDR1 and CDR2: MNHEY, SVGEGT. The CDR3 totals 15 residues. The DNA of the CDR3 is TGTGCCAGCACCCGGGACAGCTCCTATAATTCACCCCTCCACTTT. This gives the protein CASTRDSSYNSPLHF.

This clonotype was recorded a few times. V is TRBV2 and J is TRBJ2-2; D possibly matches TRBD1 or TRBD2 (6 bases each). This CDR3 has 14 amino acids. Germline lookup yields CDR1 SNHLY and CDR2 FYNNEI. V dropped 8 bases and J dropped 3 bases, with 13 bases sitting between them. Written as DNA, the CDR3 is TGTGCCAGCTTGAGGGGGAGGTACACCGGGGAGCTGTTTTTT. This translates into CASLRGRYTGELFF.

This clonotype was counted ten times or more. J is TRBJ2-5 and V is TRBV7-2; 8 positions match TRBD2. Germline loops: CDR1 SGHTA, CDR2 FQGNSA. J gave up 8 bases and V 4 bases, and 9 bases lay outside the gene matches. This CDR3 contains 14 residues. Written as DNA, the CDR3 is TGTGCCAGCAGCTCAGAGGGACTAGTGGGTACCCAGTACTTC. The encoded protein is CASSSEGLVGTQYF.

This clonotype was seen repeatedly, ten times or more. This chain connects TRBV29-1 to TRBJ2-1, with D perhaps being TRBD1 or TRBD2 (6 bases each). Germline CDR1 SQVTM, CDR2 ANQGSEA. V was pared by 7 bases and J by 7 bases, with 11 bases between. The CDR3 is made up of 11 amino acids. CDR3 protein: CSGAGQNEQFF. As DNA, the CDR3 is TGCAGCGGCGCGGGACAAAATGAGCAGTTCTTC.

This clonotype occurred many times. This rearrangement joins TRBV4-3 to TRBJ2-2; D unclear. V shed 4 bases and J shed 10 bases, with 19 bases lying between them. CDR1 is LGHNA, CDR2 YSLEER, per germline. The CDR3 sequence is 15 residues long. For the CDR3, the DNA is TGCGCCAGCAGCCGCCGCACTACTACTCCGGCGGAGCTGTTTTTT. Translated: CASSRRTTTPAELFF.

This clonotype has a handful of counts. The chain is built from TRBV9 and TRBJ2-1, with 8 bases fitting TRBD2. This CDR3 is 14 amino acids long. Unmatched junction bases numbered 8, after V lost 5 bases and J lost 7 bases. Germline CDR1 is SGDLS and CDR2 is YYNGEE. The CDR3: CASSPGLVSNEQFF. Here the CDR3 DNA reads TGTGCCAGCAGTCCGGGACTAGTGAGTAATGAGCAGTTCTTC.

The chain combines TRBV12-3 or TRBV12-4 with TRBJ1-1; D gene unclear. Trimming took off 2 bases at V and 0 bases at J, with 10 bases between the two ends. The CDR3 length is 15 residues. CDR3 loop: CASSLYQSMNTEAFF. DNA for the CDR3: TGTGCCAGCAGTTTATACCAGAGTATGAACACTGAAGCTTTCTTT.

The J gene is TRBJ2-1, the V gene TRBV6-2 or TRBV6-3, with 7 positions matching TRBD2. The germline V gene encodes CDR1 MNHEY and CDR2 SVGEGT. The trim removed 8 bases at V and 4 bases at J, leaving 8 bases unmatched. This CDR3 is built from 14 residues. CDR3 sequence reads: CASGRAGFYNEQFF. As DNA, the CDR3 is TGTGCCAGCGGGAGGGCCGGTTTTTACAATGAGCAGTTCTTC.

The chain couples TRBV24-1 to TRBJ2-5; TRBD2 agrees at 10 bases. Unmatched junction bases numbered 3, after V lost 3 bases and J lost 3 bases. The CDR3 loop spans 15 amino acids. Germline V CDR1 and CDR2: KGHDR, SFDVKD. CDR3: CATSDTSGAKETQYF. As DNA, the CDR3 is TGTGCCACCAGTGATACTAGCGGGGCAAAAGAGACCCAGTACTTC.

This clonotype was observed many times. The chain joins TRBV20-1 to TRBJ1-6, with TRBD1 identical over 7 bases. Per germline, CDR1 DFQATT and CDR2 SNEGSKA (reference sequence). J was trimmed by 8 bases and V by 5 bases; bases with no gene match: 9. This CDR3 contains 14 residues. CDR3 sequence reads: CSAPRQGRYSPLHF. In nucleotides, the CDR3 is TGCAGTGCTCCTAGACAGGGACGATATTCACCCCTCCACTTT.

The sample holds a few counts of this clonotype. The V gene is TRBV12-3 or TRBV12-4, the J gene TRBJ1-5; no clear D. Deletions cut 4 bases from V and 2 bases from J, with 15 bases between. CDR3 size: 16 residues. In nucleotides, the CDR3 is TGTGCCAGCAGTTCACACCCTGCAAGCGGCAATCAGCCCCAGCATTTT. Residues: CASSSHPASGNQPQHF.

This clonotype was seen many times. The chain employs TRBV11-2 and TRBJ2-2; D is undetermined. This CDR3 has 14 amino acids. Germline V lookup: CDR1 SGHAT, CDR2 FQNNGV. With 3 bases removed from V and 5 bases from J, the gap between germline ends came to 10 bases. CDR3 residues: CASSLSSGTGELFF. The DNA for the CDR3 is TGTGCCAGCAGCTTGAGTTCCGGAACCGGGGAGCTGTTTTTT.

This clonotype has at least ten counts. CDR3 nucleotides: TGCGCCAGCAGCTTGGTAGGGGCGGACTATGGCTACACCTTC. Amino acid sequence: CASSLVGADYGYTF. The gene calls are TRBV5-1 and TRBJ1-2; the D gene is possibly TRBD1 (5 bases). Germline assignment: CDR1 SGHRS and CDR2 YFSETQ. Deletions cut 0 bases from V and 3 bases from J, with 9 bases between. The CDR3 covers 14 residues.

This chain joins TRBV4-1 and TRBJ2-2; D remains unclear. CDR3 length: 16 amino acids. Germline V lookup: CDR1 MGHRA, CDR2 YSYEKL. V dropped 3 bases and J dropped 4 bases, with 15 bases sitting between them. The chain's CDR3 is CASSHTYKPGTGELFF. The CDR3 DNA reads as TGCGCCAGCAGCCATACATACAAGCCAGGCACCGGGGAGCTGTTTTTT.

This clonotype was detected only a few times. The V and J genes are TRBV5-4 and TRBJ2-1; 8 bases align to TRBD2. The CDR3 length is 16 residues. The germline V gene encodes CDR1 SGHNT and CDR2 YYREEE (reference sequence). The J segment lost 7 bases and the V segment lost 4 bases, leaving 13 bases of the junction unmatched. DNA of the CDR3: TGTGCCAGCAGCCGAGACGGGGGCGGGAGGAGTAATGAGCAGTTCTTC. Translation: CASSRDGGGRSNEQFF. The full variable domain, in which reference TRBV5-4 and TRBJ2-1 provide the parts outside the CDR3, is ETGVTQSPTHLIKTRGQQVTLRCSSQSGHNTVSWYQQALGQGPQFIFQYYREEENGRGNFPPRFSGLQFPNYSSELNVNALELDDSALYLCASSRDGGGRSNEQFFGPGTRLTVL.

The chain is built from TRBV12-3 or TRBV12-4 and TRBJ2-5; a possible D gene is TRBD2 (7 bases). The CDR3 spans 14 residues. Trimming cost V 7 bases and J 5 bases, with 17 bases left between them. CDR3 protein: CASTRWEGGETQYF. CDR3 in DNA: TGTGCCAGCACCCGCTGGGAGGGGGGGGAGACCCAGTACTTC.

The V gene is TRBV20-1, the J gene TRBJ2-6, with 7 nucleotides matching TRBD1. The CDR3 sequence is 15 residues long. V lost 3 bases, J lost 0 bases, and 2 bases stayed unmatched. CDR1 DFQATT and CDR2 SNEGSKA come from the germline V gene (reference sequence). In nucleotides, the CDR3 is TGCAGTGCTAGGGGACAGAGCTCTGGGGCCAACGTCCTGACTTTC. It specifies CSARGQSSGANVLTF.

The chain combines TRBV27 with TRBJ2-1, with D perhaps being TRBD1 or TRBD2 (5 bases each). Germline V CDR1 and CDR2: MNHEY, SMNVEV (reference sequence). V gave up 7 bases and J gave up 3 bases, with 19 bases separating them. This CDR3 contains 16 residues. CDR3 bases: TGTGCCAGCACCCCCTTAGGGACGAGAGGCTACAATGAGCAGTTCTTC. Residues: CASTPLGTRGYNEQFF.

In this sample, this clonotype turned up a few times. The rearrangement joins TRBV7-3 to TRBJ2-1; no clear D gene. Trimming removed 5 bases at V and 5 bases at J, with 10 bases between. Germline CDR1 and CDR2: SGHTA and FQGTGA. The CDR3 consists of 13 residues. The CDR3 loop reads CASSGPPHNEQFF. CDR3 sequence (DNA): TGTGCCAGCAGCGGTCCTCCCCACAATGAGCAGTTCTTC.

The chain employs TRBV6-5 and TRBJ1-5; 7 bases match TRBD1. Trimming cost V 0 bases and J 2 bases; bases outside gene matches: 7. Germline CDR1 MNHEY, CDR2 SVGAGI. This CDR3 is built from 17 residues. CDR3 in DNA: TGTGCCAGCAGTTACTCTGCCAGGGGGATTGGCAATCAGCCCCAGCATTTT. Amino acid sequence: CASSYSARGIGNQPQHF.

V and J are TRBV29-1 and TRBJ2-3; no firm D call. Between the trimmed V and J ends, which lost 7 bases and 2 bases, there was a span of 13 bases. The CDR3 runs 13 residues. Germline CDR1 SQVTM, CDR2 ANQGSEA. Written as DNA, the CDR3 is TGCAGCGCCCTCGGTGGCAACACAGATACGCAGTATTTT. It translates to CSALGGNTDTQYF.

This clonotype was found a few times. The CDR3 loop is CASSPGLAERNEQFF. The CDR3 nucleotides are TGTGCCAGCTCACCGGGACTAGCGGAGCGGAATGAGCAGTTCTTC. The gene calls are TRBV18 and TRBJ2-1, with 11 positions matching TRBD2. This CDR3 region has 15 residues. Trimming cost V 3 bases and J 7 bases; bases outside gene matches: 5. Germline V gene sequence: CDR1 KGHSH, CDR2 LQKENI. Using reference TRBV18 and TRBJ2-1 for the parts outside the CDR3, the full variable domain is NAGVMQNPRHLVRRRGQEARLRCSPMKGHSHVYWYRQLPEEGLKFMVYLQKENIIDESGMPKERFSAEFPKEGPSILRIQQVVRGDSAAYFCASSPGLAERNEQFFGPGTRLTVL.

This clonotype has a handful of counts. J is TRBJ2-1 and V is TRBV7-9; D unresolved. The CDR3 sequence is 16 residues long. Germline-derived CDR1 and CDR2 are SEHNR and FQNEAQ (reference sequence). V was pared by 1 base and J by 4 bases, with 14 bases between. The CDR3 region is CASSLGGGTGYNEQFF. The CDR3 region has the DNA TGTGCCAGCAGCTTAGGAGGCGGAACCGGGTACAATGAGCAGTTCTTC.

The gene calls are TRBV2 and TRBJ2-5; the match to TRBD2 covers 11 bases. This CDR3 has 15 residues. Germline-derived CDR1 and CDR2 are SNHLY and FYNNEI. V shed 11 bases, J shed 5 bases, and the junction held 13 bases outside the gene matches. DNA of the CDR3: TGTGCCGGTTCTAGCGGGAGGTTCGGAGGCGAGACCCAGTACTTC. Protein: CAGSSGRFGGETQYF.

This clonotype has a handful of counts. J is TRBJ2-1 and V is TRBV5-1; maybe TRBD1 (6 bases). Per germline, CDR1 SGHRS and CDR2 YFSETQ. The CDR3 covers 13 residues. V shed 4 bases and J shed 4 bases, with 9 bases lying between them. This CDR3 is CASSAGQYNEQFF. CDR3 bases: TGCGCCAGCAGCGCCGGACAGTACAATGAGCAGTTCTTC.

The chain links TRBV20-1 to TRBJ2-4, with D unclear. The V end was cut by 3 bases, the J end by 0 bases, with 9 bases between. In germline, CDR1 is DFQATT, CDR2 SNEGSKA (reference sequence). The CDR3 sequence is 14 residues long. The chain's CDR3 is CSASFQLAKNIQYF. The CDR3, as DNA: TGCAGTGCTAGTTTTCAACTAGCCAAAAACATTCAGTACTTC.

CDR3 sequence reads: CAISEEGHKYEQYF. For the CDR3, the DNA is TGTGCCATCAGTGAAGAAGGACACAAATACGAGCAGTACTTC. V and J are TRBV10-3 and TRBJ2-7, with a tentative D call TRBD1 (5 bases). V lost 3 bases and J lost 4, with 13 bases in between. CDR3 length: 14 amino acids. From germline, CDR1 is ENHRY and CDR2 SYGVKD.

At least ten counts were recorded for this clonotype. The gene calls are TRBV12-3 or TRBV12-4 and TRBJ1-2; 7 bases fit TRBD1. The CDR3 sequence is 13 residues long. The ends lost 4 bases at V and 4 bases at J; junction bases unmatched: 3. The CDR3 is CASSYRGSYGYTF. For the CDR3, the DNA is TGTGCCAGCAGTTACAGGGGTTCCTATGGCTACACCTTC.